One sample yielded the 5 T cell receptor beta chains listed below, sequenced in a study of shared clonotypes between healthy human individuals. Assay used: immunoSEQ multiplex PCR; TCRdb lists only in-frame clones, some missing. The sample gives 530,000 or so clones, over 75% of which show up once; approximately 12% is in the top ten. The sequenced material came from PBMCs. All receptors derive from a woman aged 40 to 55 in good health. Some clones in this sample may be carry-over from other donors' samples.

The rearrangement uses TRBV2 and TRBJ2-3; D is undetermined. In germline, CDR1 is SNHLY, CDR2 FYNNEI. Trimming pared 8 bases from V and 2 bases from J, leaving 11 bases between. This CDR3 has 13 amino acids. CDR3: CASFRLVTDTQYF. CDR3 in DNA: TGTGCCAGCTTTCGCTTAGTCACAGATACGCAGTATTTT.

This chain connects TRBV21-1 to TRBJ1-5. TRBV21-1 is designated a pseudogene. The CDR3 is 19 residues long. The CDR3 is CASSKRNGGGGLSNQPQHF. As DNA, the CDR3 is TGTGCCAGCAGCAAACGAAACGGGGGAGGGGGCCTTAGCAATCAGCCCCAGCATTTT.

This chain connects TRBV7-3 to TRBJ2-5, with D uncertain. CDR1 is SGHTA and CDR2 is FQGTGA in the germline V gene. V was trimmed by 0 bases and J by 9 bases, leaving 11 bases between them. The CDR3 has 13 amino acids. CDR3 sequence: CASSLTLTASQYF. The DNA of the CDR3 is TGTGCCAGCAGCTTAACCCTCACCGCGTCCCAGTACTTC.

This sequence joins TRBV6-1 and TRBJ2-3, with 8 bases fitting TRBD2. CDR3 length equals 14 residues. Germline CDR1 is MNHNS and CDR2 is SASEGT. Losses at the gene ends were 6 bases for V and 6 bases for J; bases not matched to a gene: 8. The CDR3 DNA reads TGTGCCAGCAGGCCTAGCGGGCAGGGGGATACGCAGTATTTT. Its protein product is CASRPSGQGDTQYF.

Details on this clone: Other DNA sequences in the sample encode the same CDR3. This chain links TRBV27 with TRBJ2-7; 8 nucleotides match TRBD1. The CDR3 runs 15 residues. The germline CDR1 and CDR2 sequences are MNHEY and SMNVEV (reference sequence). Germline trimming cut 2 bases from V and 3 bases from J; bases unmatched to any gene: 6. The CDR3 nucleotides are TGTGCCAGCAGTTTAGGGGCAGGGGGCAGCTACGAGCAGTACTTC. Its translation: CASSLGAGGSYEQYF.